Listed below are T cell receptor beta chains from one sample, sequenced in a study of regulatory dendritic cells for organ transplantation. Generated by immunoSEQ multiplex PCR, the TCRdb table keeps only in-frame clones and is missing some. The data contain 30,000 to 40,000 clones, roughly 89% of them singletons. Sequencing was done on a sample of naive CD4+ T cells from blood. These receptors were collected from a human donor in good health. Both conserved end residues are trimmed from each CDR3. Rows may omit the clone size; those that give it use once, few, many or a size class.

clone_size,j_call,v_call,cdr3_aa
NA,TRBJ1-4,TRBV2,ASDDRAWPATNEKLF
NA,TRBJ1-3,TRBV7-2,ASSRGGSGNTIY
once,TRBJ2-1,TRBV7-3,ASSRNRPRLAEYNEQF
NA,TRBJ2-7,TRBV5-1,ASSLGQSTYEQY
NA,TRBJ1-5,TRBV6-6,ASSYGYVGSQPQH
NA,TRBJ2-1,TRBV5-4,ASSYIGDDNEQF
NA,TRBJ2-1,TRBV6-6,ASRTSGTGDEQF
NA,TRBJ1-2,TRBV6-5,ASRRGLLYGYT
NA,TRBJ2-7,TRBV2,ASSFSGQGIYEQY
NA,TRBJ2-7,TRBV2,ASSEASQRRPYEQY
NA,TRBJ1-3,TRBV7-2,ASSLVPGLRSGNTIY
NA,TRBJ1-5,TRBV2,ASAEGGSQH
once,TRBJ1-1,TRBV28,ASNYPGTGNTEAF
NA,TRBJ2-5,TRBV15,ATSRDQGREETQY
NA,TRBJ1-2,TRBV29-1,SVHFNYGYT
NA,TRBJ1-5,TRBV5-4,ASSETRQGGGSNQPQH
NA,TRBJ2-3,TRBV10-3,AISVGTSGVLSDTQY
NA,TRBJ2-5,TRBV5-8,ASSLQGAGGETQY
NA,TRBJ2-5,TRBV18,ASSLGTLEYQETQY
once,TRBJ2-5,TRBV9,ASSVQTSTGTLQETQY
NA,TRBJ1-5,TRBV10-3,AISEQGSGQPQH
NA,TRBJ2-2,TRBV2,ANSAFPLDGELF
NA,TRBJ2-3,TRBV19,ASRGSGTDTQY
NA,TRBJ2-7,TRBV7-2,ASSRDRAYEQY
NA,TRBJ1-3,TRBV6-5,ASSYSINSGNTIY
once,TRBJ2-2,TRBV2,ASKQGDTGELF
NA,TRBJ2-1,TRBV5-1,ASSTLSGNSYNEQF
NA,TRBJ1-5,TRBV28,ASSFSPQPQH
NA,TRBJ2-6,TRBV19,AIRTGDETGANVLT
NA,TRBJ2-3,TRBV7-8,ASSSLRALAGSTDTQY
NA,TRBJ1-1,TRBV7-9,ASNRQGMNTEAF
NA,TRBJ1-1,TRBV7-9,ASSLGESAEAF
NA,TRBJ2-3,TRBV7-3,ASSPLAGGLLSPDTQY
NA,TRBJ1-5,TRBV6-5,ASITTPLLVQH
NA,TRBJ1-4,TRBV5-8,ASSLGQGNEKLF
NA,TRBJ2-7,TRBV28,ASSRPGLPYEQY
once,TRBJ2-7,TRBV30,AWSVGGRGH
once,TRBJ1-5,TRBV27,ASSLRPGQPQH
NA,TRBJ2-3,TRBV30,AWSGTGLLGDTQY
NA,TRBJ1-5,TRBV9,ASSVSQGDQPQH
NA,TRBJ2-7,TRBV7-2,ASRVPSKYEQY
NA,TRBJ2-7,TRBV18,ASSPEVGNDEQY
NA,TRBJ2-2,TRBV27,ASIKAWGQGELF
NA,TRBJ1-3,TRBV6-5,ASSYYGAGGTIY
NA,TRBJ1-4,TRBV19,ASSMLRNEKLF
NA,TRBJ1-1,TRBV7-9,ASSLVGANTEAF
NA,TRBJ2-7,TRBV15,ATSRDHFGGGAEQY
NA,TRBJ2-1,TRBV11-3,ASSLGFGSYSYNEQF
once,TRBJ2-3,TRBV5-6,ASSSGQGGTDTQY
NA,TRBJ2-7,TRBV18,ASSPGGSNEQY
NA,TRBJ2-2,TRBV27,ASSPWQGANTGELF